This T cell receptor beta chain was observed in a study of neurological immune-mediated disorders. Findings of the study overall: HTLV-1-associated myelopathy had the most TCR clonal expansion, whereas multiple sclerosis had the least (lower than in healthy controls). Expanded clones shared no CDR3 amino acid sequences across subjects, suggesting private repertoires in all groups.

Synthesis of cDNA used 5'RACE (with 10-nucleotide random UMIs). Using its own MiXCR run on the 5' RACE reads, TCRdb lists one record per CDR3 protein. The sample includes some 60,000 distinct CDR3 sequences, about 10% of them seen just once. Turning to this clonotype: The antigen remains unidentified.

Time point indicated: longitudinal time-point 1 (baseline). PBMCs stored at -80 C, numbering 2 million, were the origin of the unsorted libraries. Germline trimming cut 7 bases from V and 3 bases from J; bases unmatched to any gene: 5. This CDR3 comprises 14 residues. The germline V gene encodes CDR1 SGHRS and CDR2 YFSETQ. Sequencing was carried out using PBMCs. The sequence derives from a male donor with HTLV-1-associated myelopathy (HAM/TSP). The rearrangement links TRBV5-1 to TRBJ2-1; 9 bases are shared with TRBD1. The CDR3 DNA follows: TGCGCCAGCTTCGGGACAGGGTTCTACAATGAGCAGTTCTTC. Amino acids: CASFGTGFYNEQFF.